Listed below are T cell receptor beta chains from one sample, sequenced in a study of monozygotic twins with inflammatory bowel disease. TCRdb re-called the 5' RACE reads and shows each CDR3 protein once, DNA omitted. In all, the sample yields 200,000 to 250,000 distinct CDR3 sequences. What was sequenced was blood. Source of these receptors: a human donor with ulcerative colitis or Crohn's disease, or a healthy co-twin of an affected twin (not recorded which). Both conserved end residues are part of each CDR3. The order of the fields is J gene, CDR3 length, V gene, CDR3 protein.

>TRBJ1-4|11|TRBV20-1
CSARENEKLFF
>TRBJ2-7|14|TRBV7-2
CASSLGRGRYEQYF
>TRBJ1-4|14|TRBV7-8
CASSRQGANEKLFF
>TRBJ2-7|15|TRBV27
CASSFRGSVLKEQYF
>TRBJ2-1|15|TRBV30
CAWSVPAGAYNEQFF
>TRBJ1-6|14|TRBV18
CASSPQGGSSPLHF
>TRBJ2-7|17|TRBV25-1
CASSEYGPGTRSYEQYF
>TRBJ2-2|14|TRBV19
CASSIGSGTGELFF
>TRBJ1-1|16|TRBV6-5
CASSYSRSAHGTEAFF
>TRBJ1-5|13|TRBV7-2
CASSLEGYQPQHF
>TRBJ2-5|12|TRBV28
CASSFWGETQYF
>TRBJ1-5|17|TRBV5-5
CASSLGYLDRSNQPQHF
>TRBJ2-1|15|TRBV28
CASSSWGELRNEQFF
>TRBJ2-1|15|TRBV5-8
CASSSGLALHNEQFF
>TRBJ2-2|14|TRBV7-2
CASSLVRATGELFF
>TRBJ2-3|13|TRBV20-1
CSAITLAGDTQYF
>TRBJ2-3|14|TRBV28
CASTLRPPKDTQYF
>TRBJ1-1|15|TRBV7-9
CASSLSGQVNTEAFF
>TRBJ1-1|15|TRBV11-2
CASSLARTLNTEAFF
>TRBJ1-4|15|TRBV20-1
CSAREWTFTNEKLFF